This entry lists 19 T cell receptor beta chains sequenced from one sample in a study of blood T cell repertoires in COVID-19. Libraries were prepared by immunoSEQ multiplex PCR; TCRdb keeps only in-frame clonotypes and omits some of them. This table holds around 250,000 clones, approximately 85% found once. Sequencing used peripheral blood. The receptor source for this set is an older man with acute or convalescent COVID-19.

This chain links TRBV2 with TRBJ1-5, with D unresolved. Germline V CDR1 and CDR2: SNHLY, FYNNEI. This CDR3 has 13 amino acids. The germline V and J ends were trimmed by 5 bases and 2 bases, with 7 bases remaining between them. CDR3 residues: CASSIVRNQPQHF. The CDR3 DNA is TGTGCCAGCAGTATAGTCCGCAATCAGCCCCAGCATTTT. Filled out from reference TRBV2 and TRBJ1-5, the complete variable domain reads EPEVTQTPSHQVTQMGQEVILRCVPISNHLYFYWYRQILGQKVEFLVSFYNNEISEKSEIFDDQFSVERPDGSNFTLKIRSTKLEDSAMYFCASSIVRNQPQHFGDGTRLSIL.

The J gene is TRBJ1-1, the V gene TRBV10-1; D gene uncertain. The CDR3 loop spans 14 amino acids. Germline CDR1 reads WNHNN; CDR2 reads SYGVQD (reference sequence). V lost 4 bases and J lost 0, with 9 bases in between. Here the CDR3 DNA reads TGCGCCAGCAGTGCTGAGGTGATGAACACTGAAGCTTTCTTT. Translation gives CASSAEVMNTEAFF.

This clone was counted a single time. As DNA, the CDR3 is TGCGCCAGCAGCTTGGAGACAGGGTGGAATTCACCCCTCCACTTT. Protein product: CASSLETGWNSPLHF. The rearrangement joins TRBV5-1 to TRBJ1-6; 7 bases align to TRBD1. The CDR3 has 15 residues. Germline loops: CDR1 SGHRS, CDR2 YFSETQ. With V trimmed by 0 bases and J by 7 bases, 4 bases remained unmatched.

The rearrangement joins TRBV6-2 or TRBV6-3 to TRBJ1-1; 8 positions match TRBD1. The CDR3 contains 17 residues. After removal of 5 bases from V and 4 bases from J, the junction contained 15 bases not matched to a gene. Germline-derived CDR1 and CDR2 are MNHEY and SVGEGT. The CDR3 region is CASSKQSGGLASTEAFF. The CDR3 DNA sequence: TGTGCCAGCAGTAAACAATCAGGGGGCTTGGCGAGCACTGAAGCTTTCTTT.

The genes are TRBV24-1 and TRBJ1-5; D possibly corresponds to TRBD1 (5 bases). The CDR3 covers 13 residues. CDR1 and CDR2 from the germline V gene are KGHDR and SFDVKD. The V and J ends lost 4 bases and 6 bases respectively, with 9 bases between them. This CDR3 reads CATSEGPVQPQHF. The CDR3 DNA reads as TGTGCCACCAGTGAGGGGCCCGTTCAGCCCCAGCATTTT.

This clone was observed once. V gene TRBV19 combines with J gene TRBJ1-5; D gene ambiguous. The CDR3 is 14 residues long. CDR1 and CDR2 from the germline V gene are LNHDA and SQIVND (reference sequence). V was cut by 8 bases and J by 5 bases, with 16 bases left in between. The DNA of the CDR3 is TGTGCCAGTGCTCCTTGGAGGGCTCATCAGCCCCAGCATTTT. Translating gives CASAPWRAHQPQHF.

V gene TRBV18 combines with J gene TRBJ2-5, with D maybe TRBD1 (6 bases). This CDR3 has 17 residues. Germline V CDR1 and CDR2: KGHSH, LQKENI. Trimming shortened V by 4 bases and J by 0 bases, and 18 bases separated the two germline ends. CDR3 amino acids: CASSQGVPTFHQETQYF. CDR3 nucleotide sequence: TGTGCCAGCTCACAGGGGGTCCCCACCTTTCACCAAGAGACCCAGTACTTC.

The chain employs TRBV5-6 and TRBJ1-1, with TRBD1 matching over 9 bases. The CDR3 runs 14 residues. Germline values: CDR1 SGHDT, CDR2 YYEEEE. The ends lost 3 bases at V and 7 bases at J; junction bases unmatched: 7. The CDR3 DNA reads TGTGCCAGCAGCTGGGGACAGGGCAGAGGTGAAGCTTTCTTT. Encoded protein: CASSWGQGRGEAFF.

The chain employs TRBV9 and TRBJ2-3; no clear D. The CDR3 totals 15 residues. V was pared by 1 base and J by 0 bases, with 9 bases between. The germline V gene encodes CDR1 SGDLS and CDR2 YYNGEE. CDR3 in amino acids: CASSVQDSSTDTQYF. CDR3 coding DNA: TGTGCCAGCAGCGTACAGGATTCTAGCACAGATACGCAGTATTTT.

In its sample, this clone was seen once. The sample carries other DNA sequences with the same CDR3. This sequence joins TRBV6-1 and TRBJ1-5; maybe TRBD1 (5 bases). Germline V gives CDR1 MNHNS, CDR2 SASEGT. This CDR3 is built from 14 residues. V was pared by 1 base and J by 2 bases, with 6 bases between. This CDR3 is CASSEGGGNQPQHF. The CDR3 coding sequence is TGTGCCAGCAGTGAAGGGGGGGGCAATCAGCCCCAGCATTTT.

In its sample, this clone was seen a few times. The rearrangement uses TRBV7-8 and TRBJ1-3; weak D call: TRBD1 (5 bases). The CDR3 length is 15 residues. The V end was cut by 2 bases, the J end by 3 bases, with 11 bases between. CDR1 SGHVS and CDR2 FQNEAQ come from the germline V gene. The CDR3 region has the DNA TGTGCCAGCAGCTTAAGGGGTTTATATGGAAACACCATATATTTT. Amino acids: CASSLRGLYGNTIYF.

The CDR3 DNA sequence: TGTGCCAGCAGTAGGGAGTCCTACAATGAGCAGTTCTTC. Translated, it gives CASSRESYNEQFF. The chain employs TRBV6-4 and TRBJ2-1; D is possibly TRBD2 (5 bases). V lost 5 bases and J lost 1, with 6 bases in between. This CDR3 region has 13 residues. CDR1 and CDR2 from the germline V gene are MRHNA and SNTAGT.

The chain links TRBV5-1 to TRBJ2-5, with D unresolved. Per the germline V gene, CDR1 is SGHRS and CDR2 is YFSETQ. The CDR3 contains 15 residues. Trimming cost V 2 bases and J 2 bases, with 13 bases left between them. CDR3 loop: CASSLLSSGQETQYF. The CDR3, as DNA: TGCGCCAGCAGCTTACTTAGCTCCGGTCAAGAGACCCAGTACTTC.

The V call is TRBV5-8, the J call TRBJ2-2; 7 bases fit TRBD1. The germline V gene has CDR1 SGHTS and CDR2 YDEGEE. V dropped 4 bases and J dropped 4; count of bases not matched to a gene: 4. The CDR3 is 14 residues long. The CDR3 coding sequence is TGTGCCAGCAGCAGGACAGGATCCACCGGGGAGCTGTTTTTT. Its translation: CASSRTGSTGELFF. The full variable domain, in which reference TRBV5-8 and TRBJ2-2 provide the parts outside the CDR3, is EAGVTQSPTHLIKTRGQQATLRCSPISGHTSVYWYQQALGLGLQFLLWYDEGEERNRGNFPPRFSGRQFPNYSSELNVNALELEDSALYLCASSRTGSTGELFFGEGSRLTVL.

The rearrangement uses TRBV3-1 (or the pseudogene TRBV3-2) and TRBJ1-1; a weak D match, TRBD1 (6 bases). The CDR3 sequence is 16 residues long. Germline V lookup: CDR1 LGHDT, CDR2 YNNKEL (reference sequence). V dropped 5 bases and J dropped 2 bases, with 18 bases sitting between them. Here the CDR3 DNA reads TGTGCCAGCAGCTCAAGGGGGAGACAGGTAAACACTGAAGCTTTCTTT. Translation: CASSSRGRQVNTEAFF.

V is TRBV5-1 and J is TRBJ2-2, with TRBD1 matching 7 bases. This CDR3 is built from 15 residues. Germline V lookup: CDR1 SGHRS, CDR2 YFSETQ. V lost 2 bases, J lost 4 bases, and 5 bases stayed unmatched. CDR3 protein: CASSFQQGSTGELFF. The CDR3 DNA follows: TGCGCCAGCAGCTTCCAACAGGGGAGCACCGGGGAGCTGTTTTTT.

V gene TRBV6-6 combines with J gene TRBJ1-5; D gene ambiguous. This CDR3 region has 15 residues. The V end was cut by 6 bases, the J end by 8 bases, with 20 bases between. The V gene's germline CDR1 is MNHNY and CDR2 SVGAGI (reference sequence). Written as DNA, the CDR3 is TGTGCCAGCAGCCCCACGAAGCCGGGGATAGAGCCCCAGCATTTT. It codes for CASSPTKPGIEPQHF.

This clone has only a few counts. V and J are TRBV2 and TRBJ1-3; D possibly corresponds to TRBD1 (5 bases). The CDR3 is 15 residues long. Trimming left V 3 bases short and J 0 bases short, with 9 bases between. Germline V gene data show CDR1 as SNHLY and CDR2 as FYNNEI. CDR3 residues: CASSEQTVSGNTIYF. For the CDR3, the DNA is TGTGCCAGCAGTGAGCAGACAGTCTCTGGAAACACCATATATTTT.

The rearrangement joins TRBV6-5 to TRBJ2-2, with D possibly matching TRBD2 (6 bases). Looked up from germline, CDR1 is MNHEY and CDR2 is SVGAGI. V was cut by 6 bases and J by 3 bases, with 8 bases left in between. The CDR3 is 13 residues long. The CDR3 sequence: CASRGGDTGELFF. The CDR3 DNA is TGTGCCAGCAGAGGCGGGGACACCGGGGAGCTGTTTTTT.